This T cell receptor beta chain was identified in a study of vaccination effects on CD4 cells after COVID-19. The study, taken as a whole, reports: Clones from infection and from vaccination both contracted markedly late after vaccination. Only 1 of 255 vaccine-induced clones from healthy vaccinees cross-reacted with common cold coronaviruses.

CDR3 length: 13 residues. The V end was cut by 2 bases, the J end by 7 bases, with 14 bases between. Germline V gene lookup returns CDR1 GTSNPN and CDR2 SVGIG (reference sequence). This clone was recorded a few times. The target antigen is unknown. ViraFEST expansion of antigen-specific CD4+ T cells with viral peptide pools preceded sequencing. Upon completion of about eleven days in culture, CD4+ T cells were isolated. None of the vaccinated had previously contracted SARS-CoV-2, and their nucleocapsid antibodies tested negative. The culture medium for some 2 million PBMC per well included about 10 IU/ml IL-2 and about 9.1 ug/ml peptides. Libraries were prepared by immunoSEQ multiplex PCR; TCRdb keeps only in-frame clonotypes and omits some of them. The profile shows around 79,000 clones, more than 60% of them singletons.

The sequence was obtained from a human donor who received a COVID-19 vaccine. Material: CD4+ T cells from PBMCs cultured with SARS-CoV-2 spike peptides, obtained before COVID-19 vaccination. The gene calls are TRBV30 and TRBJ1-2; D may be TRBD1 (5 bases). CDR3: CAWSFETGGGYTF. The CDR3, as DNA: TGTGCCTGGAGTTTCGAGACGGGGGGTGGCTACACCTTC.